This section outlines one TCR beta chain sequence together with its context. Its target is unknown. In TCRdb, the reads were re-called with MiXCR into one record per CDR3 protein. The sample holds 40,000 to 55,000 distinct CDR3 sequences; around a fifth are singletons and the top ten take about a quarter. This sample was included in a study of T cell repertoires in cytomegalovirus infection. About the research overall: CMV epitopes in the study were HLA-C-restricted (recently identified) and HLA-B-restricted (well studied). In public TCR beta signatures, there were indications of both CMV infection and matching HLA type.

With V trimmed by 2 bases and J by 1 base, 3 bases remained unmatched. This CDR3 is built from 15 residues. Study observations and caveats: Cumulative frequency of public TCR beta families picked out carriers of CMV plus the relevant HLA. CMV-specific TCR beta clonotypes restricted by HLA-C dominated the ex vivo response.

This receptor was identified in a human donor in good health (CMV status not recorded). Some clones in this sample may be carry-over from other donors' samples. Material: CD8+ T cells from cultured PBMCs, obtained from culture after CMV antigen stimulation. The chain carries TRBV12-3 or TRBV12-4 and TRBJ2-3; 7 bases are shared with TRBD2. The CDR3 bases are TGTGCCAGCAGTTTACGGCTAGCGGGCACAGATACGCAGTATTTT. Its translation is CASSLRLAGTDTQYF.